A single T cell receptor (beta chain) is shown here with its context. Its antigen is still unknown. This entry is derived from a study of metastatic and nonmetastatic thyroid tumors. The overall study: Repertoires were compared across blood and tumor or nodule tissue from malignant and benign thyroid patients. Broader study findings: Reports indicated that malignant thyroid tumors showed significantly higher TCR beta diversity than benign nodules did, in blood and tumor.

Per the original data handling: To classify distant metastasis in papillary thyroid cancer, a model was built from CDR3 differences across clinicopathological groups. TCRdb reprocessed the PCR reads via MiXCR. TCRdb's processing, not the study's, gives the V and J calls here. Among around 23,000 clones listed, around 21% were seen once. The entire patient cohort was treatment-naive prior to thyroid surgery. CDR3 size: 15 residues. V lost 6 bases and J lost 4; bases outside the gene matches: 12. CDR1 is DFQATT and CDR2 is SNEGSKA in the germline V gene (reference sequence). Material: blood. The source is a female donor with papillary thyroid cancer or a benign thyroid nodule (not recorded which). Some clones in this sample may be carry-over from other donors' samples. The rearrangement links TRBV20-1 to TRBJ2-7; 10 bases are shared with TRBD2. In nucleotides, the CDR3 is TGCAGTGCAACCGATGTACTAGCGGGAAAATACGAGCAGTACTTC. It codes for CSATDVLAGKYEQYF.